This entry concerns a single TCR beta chain. A much larger clone differs from this one at a single base, so this may be a read error. The sample originates from a study of T cells in Graves' hyperthyroidism and ophthalmopathy. There were TCR beta CDR3 regions amplified from RNA transcripts. RT-PCR in the first round (using the HTBI primer set) targeted the TCR CDR3. In TCRdb, the multiplex PCR reads were re-called with MiXCR into one record per CDR3 protein. The table has just over 550,000 distinct CDR3 sequences, around 42% seen once. Germline V gene lookup returns CDR1 LNHNV and CDR2 YYDKDF (reference sequence). The CDR3 loop spans 15 amino acids. Trimming took 5 bases from V and 6 from J, leaving 20 bases between them.

The chain joins TRBV15 to TRBJ2-7; tentatively, D is TRBD1 (6 bases). The material sequenced was peripheral blood or thyroid tissue (not recorded which). This sequence originates from a woman aged 18-30 years with Graves' hyperthyroidism. The CDR3: CATSLTRDMGVEQYF. DNA of the CDR3: TGTGCCACCAGCCTCACCCGGGACATGGGCGTCGAGCAGTACTTC. Full variable domain (outside the CDR3, taken from reference TRBV15 and TRBJ2-7): DAMVIQNPRYQVTQFGKPVTLSCSQTLNHNVMYWYQQKSSQAPKLLFHYYDKDFNNEADTPDNFQSRRPNTSFCFLDIRSPGLGDTAMYLCATSLTRDMGVEQYFGPGTRLTVT.